The table lists the clone carrying this T cell receptor (beta chain) with many counts. The data originate from a study of CD8 T cells in ankylosing spondylitis. The CDR3 totals 16 residues. V lost 1 base, J lost 4 bases, and 5 bases stayed unmatched. Quantitative 5'-RACE with molecular barcodes was used to make the TCR beta libraries. Using its own MiXCR run on the 5' RACE reads, TCRdb lists one record per CDR3 protein. The table has under 130,000 distinct CDR3 sequences, approximately 25% seen once. The TCR originated in a male donor with ankylosing spondylitis. Sequencing was done on a sample of synovial fluid, either unsorted or a sorted T cell fraction (not recorded which). The rearrangement uses TRBV12-3 or TRBV12-4 and TRBJ1-1; 11 bases are shared with TRBD1. CDR3: CASSLGTGGGSTEAFF. CDR3 nucleotide sequence: TGTGCCAGCAGTTTAGGGACAGGGGGCGGTAGCACTGAAGCTTTCTTT.